The 22 T cell receptor beta chains below come from one sample, sequenced in a study of blood T cell repertoires in COVID-19. Libraries were prepared by immunoSEQ multiplex PCR; TCRdb keeps only in-frame clonotypes and omits some of them. The sample includes 270,000 or so clones, about 90% of them seen just once. Sample: peripheral blood. The receptors derive from a woman aged 25 to 39 with COVID-19, enrolled during active disease.

The chain employs TRBV5-4 and TRBJ1-6; a weak D match, TRBD1 (5 bases). This CDR3 has 12 residues. V lost 4 bases, J lost 10 bases, and 9 bases lay in between. Germline values: CDR1 SGHNT, CDR2 YYREEE (reference sequence). CDR3 protein: CASSGGTSPLHF. CDR3 DNA sequence: TGTGCCAGCAGCGGGGGGACCTCACCCCTCCACTTT.

The chain has TRBV4-1 and TRBJ2-7; TRBD1 matches at 7 bases. This CDR3 comprises 15 residues. Germline V gives CDR1 MGHRA, CDR2 YSYEKL. V lost 6 bases, J lost 3 bases, and 11 bases stayed unmatched. The CDR3 DNA sequence: TGCGCCAGCAGAGATTTGACAGGGTCGATCTACGAGCAGTACTTC. It is translated as CASRDLTGSIYEQYF.

The gene calls are TRBV19 and TRBJ2-5, with D tentatively TRBD2 (6 bases). The CDR3 is 14 amino acids. Germline V gene lookup returns CDR1 LNHDA and CDR2 SQIVND (reference sequence). The ends were cut back, 2 bases at V and 7 bases at J, with 14 bases in the middle. The CDR3 protein is CASSISSPGRTQYF. CDR3 in DNA: TGTGCCAGTAGTATATCATCCCCCGGGAGGACCCAGTACTTC.

The genes are TRBV2 and TRBJ2-5; TRBD2 is a possible D gene (7 bases). The CDR3 totals 14 residues. Trimming left V 4 bases short and J 5 bases short, with 14 bases between. Germline CDR1 SNHLY, CDR2 FYNNEI. DNA of the CDR3: TGTGCCAGCAGTGTTGGGGGGGCCATGGAGACCCAGTACTTC. It codes for CASSVGGAMETQYF.

A single count supports this clone. The chain carries TRBV19 and TRBJ1-1, with D maybe TRBD1 (5 bases). The CDR3 sequence is 16 residues long. Trimming removed 5 bases at V and 4 bases at J, with 20 bases between. From germline, CDR1 is LNHDA and CDR2 SQIVND (reference sequence). The CDR3 nucleotides read TGTGCCAGTAGTGGTTTGGGGGGGACGGGGCCCACTGAAGCTTTCTTT. Residues: CASSGLGGTGPTEAFF.

This clone occurred a few times. The same CDR3 can be traced to other DNA sequences in this sample. This chain links TRBV6-5 with TRBJ1-2, with 12 bases aligning to TRBD1. From germline, CDR1 is MNHEY and CDR2 SVGAGI. The CDR3 has 14 amino acids. J lost 7 bases, V lost 0 bases, and 0 bases had no gene match. Here the CDR3 DNA reads TGTGCCAGCAGTTACTCGGGACAGGGGGCTGGCTACACCTTC. Translation gives CASSYSGQGAGYTF.

A single count supports this clone. This rearrangement joins TRBV4-1 to TRBJ2-5; no firm D call. V was trimmed by 4 bases and J by 1 base, leaving 16 bases between them. The CDR3 contains 16 residues. The germline V gene has CDR1 MGHRA and CDR2 YSYEKL. The CDR3 DNA sequence: TGCGCCAGCAGCCGCTTTACTTCCACCGCCCAAGAGACCCAGTACTTC. Its translation: CASSRFTSTAQETQYF.

The chain links TRBV14 to TRBJ2-1; maybe TRBD1 (6 bases). Trimming pared 3 bases from V and 9 bases from J, leaving 21 bases between. Germline values: CDR1 SGHDN, CDR2 FVKESK. The CDR3 totals 16 residues. In nucleotides, the CDR3 is TGTGCCAGCAGCCAGGCCACTAAGGCATTACAGGGTGAGCAGTTCTTC. Amino acid sequence: CASSQATKALQGEQFF.

This clone was detected once. The chain is built from TRBV7-9 and TRBJ2-2; weak D call: TRBD1 (5 bases). Trimming removed 3 bases at V and 1 base at J, with 9 bases between. Germline assignment: CDR1 SEHNR and CDR2 FQNEAQ (reference sequence). This CDR3 comprises 15 residues. The DNA of the CDR3 is TGTGCCAGCAGCTTCACCCAGGGGAACACCGGGGAGCTGTTTTTT. Translating gives CASSFTQGNTGELFF.

The chain combines TRBV7-9 with TRBJ1-3; D might be TRBD1 (6 bases). The CDR3 has 16 amino acids. V dropped 7 bases and J dropped 2 bases, with 18 bases sitting between them. The V gene's germline CDR1 is SEHNR and CDR2 FQNEAQ (reference sequence). The CDR3 is CASMSFTGITGNTIYF. CDR3 nucleotides: TGTGCCAGCATGTCATTTACAGGGATCACTGGAAACACCATATATTTT.

The V call is TRBV6-5, the J call TRBJ2-3, with D possibly being TRBD1 (5 bases). CDR3 length equals 15 residues. V was cut by 6 bases and J by 1 base, with 14 bases left in between. In germline, CDR1 is MNHEY, CDR2 SVGAGI. The CDR3 here is CASSPQATGTDTQYF. CDR3 DNA: TGTGCCAGCAGCCCACAGGCCACTGGCACAGATACGCAGTATTTT.

The J gene is TRBJ1-6, the V gene TRBV21-1; the D segment call TRBD1 is taken from the table without a DNA check. TRBV21-1 is tagged as a pseudogene. CDR3 length: 14 amino acids. The CDR3 bases are TGTGCCACCCACTTAACAGATAATAATTCACCCCTCCACTTT. Translated, it gives CATHLTDNNSPLHF.

The V and J genes are TRBV5-1 and TRBJ1-1; D uncertain. The ends were cut back, 1 base at V and 1 base at J, with 5 bases in the middle. CDR3 length: 13 residues. Looked up from germline, CDR1 is SGHRS and CDR2 is YFSETQ. This CDR3 is CASSLTPNTEAFF. The CDR3 bases are TGCGCCAGCAGCTTGACACCGAACACTGAAGCTTTCTTT.

The V and J genes are TRBV19 and TRBJ1-3; D is unclear. The CDR3 runs to 13 residues. V was pared by 5 bases and J by 4 bases, with 9 bases between. CDR1 is LNHDA and CDR2 is SQIVND in the germline V gene (reference sequence). The CDR3 sequence is CASSVNTGNTIYF. Here the CDR3 DNA reads TGTGCCAGTAGTGTCAACACCGGAAACACCATATATTTT.

The chain recombines TRBV21-1 with TRBJ2-4; the table names TRBD1, a call not compared with the DNA. TRBV21-1 is shown as a pseudogene. The CDR3 totals 17 residues. The CDR3: CASSKGLTGQGVNIQYF. CDR3 coding DNA: TGTGCCAGCAGCAAAGGTCTAACTGGACAGGGTGTTAACATTCAGTACTTC.

The chain carries TRBV21-1 and TRBJ2-7; the table's D call of TRBD1 was not tested on the DNA. TRBV21-1 counts as a pseudogene. The CDR3 runs to 14 residues. CDR3 region: CASSNQGVSYEQYF. The CDR3 DNA reads TGTGCCAGCAGCAACCAGGGTGTATCCTACGAGCAGTACTTC.

The J gene is TRBJ1-5, the V gene TRBV7-5. TRBV7-5 is reported as a pseudogene. This CDR3 is 8 amino acids long. Here the CDR3 DNA reads TGTCCCCACTCCCCCCAGCATTTT. Amino acids: CPHSPQHF.

The V and J genes are TRBV6-5 and TRBJ2-2; TRBD2 matches 8 bases. This CDR3 comprises 12 residues. J lost 9 bases, V lost 7 bases, and 4 bases had no gene match. Germline CDR1 MNHEY, CDR2 SVGAGI. CDR3 region: CASTRGGRELFF. In DNA, the CDR3 is TGTGCCAGCACACGGGGGGGCCGGGAGCTGTTTTTT.

The CDR3 protein is CASEVLAGDGDTQYF. Here the CDR3 DNA reads TGTGCCAGCGAGGTGCTAGCGGGGGATGGAGATACGCAGTATTTT. The V and J genes are TRBV11-2 and TRBJ2-3, with 10 bases matching TRBD2. This CDR3 contains 15 residues. V lost 8 bases to trimming and J lost 5 bases; unmatched junction nucleotides: 10. The germline V gene has CDR1 SGHAT and CDR2 FQNNGV.

The rearrangement joins TRBV5-6 to TRBJ2-3; the match to TRBD2 covers 14 bases. This CDR3 spans 18 amino acids. Germline-derived CDR1 and CDR2 are SGHDT and YYEEEE. The V gene end was trimmed by 4 bases and the J gene end by 2 bases; junction bases not matched to a gene: 9. CDR3 DNA: TGTGCCAGCAGCCGTGACCGGACTAGCGGGGGGTACACAGATACGCAGTATTTT. Translating gives CASSRDRTSGGYTDTQYF. The entire variable domain, with the rest obtained from reference TRBV5-6 and TRBJ2-3, is as follows: DAGVTQSPTHLIKTRGQQVTLRCSPKSGHDTVSWYQQALGQGPQFIFQYYEEEERQRGNFPDRFSGHQFPNYSSELNVNALLLGDSALYLCASSRDRTSGGYTDTQYFGPGTRLTVL.

This chain joins TRBV5-1 and TRBJ2-4; tentative D call: TRBD1 (6 bases). This CDR3 has 17 amino acids. V lost 1 base and J 3 bases, leaving 17 bases between the germline ends. Germline V gene data show CDR1 as SGHRS and CDR2 as YFSETQ. In DNA, the CDR3 is TGCGCCAGCAGCTTGTACGCAGGGGATCACCGCAAAAACATTCAGTACTTC. Protein: CASSLYAGDHRKNIQYF.

A word on this clone: A junction boundary mismatches the germline segment, possibly from a read error. The chain joins TRBV12-5 to TRBJ2-3; TRBD1 agrees at 7 bases. Germline V gives CDR1 LGHNT, CDR2 FRNRAP. The CDR3 is made up of 13 amino acids. CDR3 amino acids: CASGLSTGSVFVF. The CDR3 DNA reads as TGTGCTAGTGGTCTCTCGACAGGGTCCGTTTTCGTTTTT.